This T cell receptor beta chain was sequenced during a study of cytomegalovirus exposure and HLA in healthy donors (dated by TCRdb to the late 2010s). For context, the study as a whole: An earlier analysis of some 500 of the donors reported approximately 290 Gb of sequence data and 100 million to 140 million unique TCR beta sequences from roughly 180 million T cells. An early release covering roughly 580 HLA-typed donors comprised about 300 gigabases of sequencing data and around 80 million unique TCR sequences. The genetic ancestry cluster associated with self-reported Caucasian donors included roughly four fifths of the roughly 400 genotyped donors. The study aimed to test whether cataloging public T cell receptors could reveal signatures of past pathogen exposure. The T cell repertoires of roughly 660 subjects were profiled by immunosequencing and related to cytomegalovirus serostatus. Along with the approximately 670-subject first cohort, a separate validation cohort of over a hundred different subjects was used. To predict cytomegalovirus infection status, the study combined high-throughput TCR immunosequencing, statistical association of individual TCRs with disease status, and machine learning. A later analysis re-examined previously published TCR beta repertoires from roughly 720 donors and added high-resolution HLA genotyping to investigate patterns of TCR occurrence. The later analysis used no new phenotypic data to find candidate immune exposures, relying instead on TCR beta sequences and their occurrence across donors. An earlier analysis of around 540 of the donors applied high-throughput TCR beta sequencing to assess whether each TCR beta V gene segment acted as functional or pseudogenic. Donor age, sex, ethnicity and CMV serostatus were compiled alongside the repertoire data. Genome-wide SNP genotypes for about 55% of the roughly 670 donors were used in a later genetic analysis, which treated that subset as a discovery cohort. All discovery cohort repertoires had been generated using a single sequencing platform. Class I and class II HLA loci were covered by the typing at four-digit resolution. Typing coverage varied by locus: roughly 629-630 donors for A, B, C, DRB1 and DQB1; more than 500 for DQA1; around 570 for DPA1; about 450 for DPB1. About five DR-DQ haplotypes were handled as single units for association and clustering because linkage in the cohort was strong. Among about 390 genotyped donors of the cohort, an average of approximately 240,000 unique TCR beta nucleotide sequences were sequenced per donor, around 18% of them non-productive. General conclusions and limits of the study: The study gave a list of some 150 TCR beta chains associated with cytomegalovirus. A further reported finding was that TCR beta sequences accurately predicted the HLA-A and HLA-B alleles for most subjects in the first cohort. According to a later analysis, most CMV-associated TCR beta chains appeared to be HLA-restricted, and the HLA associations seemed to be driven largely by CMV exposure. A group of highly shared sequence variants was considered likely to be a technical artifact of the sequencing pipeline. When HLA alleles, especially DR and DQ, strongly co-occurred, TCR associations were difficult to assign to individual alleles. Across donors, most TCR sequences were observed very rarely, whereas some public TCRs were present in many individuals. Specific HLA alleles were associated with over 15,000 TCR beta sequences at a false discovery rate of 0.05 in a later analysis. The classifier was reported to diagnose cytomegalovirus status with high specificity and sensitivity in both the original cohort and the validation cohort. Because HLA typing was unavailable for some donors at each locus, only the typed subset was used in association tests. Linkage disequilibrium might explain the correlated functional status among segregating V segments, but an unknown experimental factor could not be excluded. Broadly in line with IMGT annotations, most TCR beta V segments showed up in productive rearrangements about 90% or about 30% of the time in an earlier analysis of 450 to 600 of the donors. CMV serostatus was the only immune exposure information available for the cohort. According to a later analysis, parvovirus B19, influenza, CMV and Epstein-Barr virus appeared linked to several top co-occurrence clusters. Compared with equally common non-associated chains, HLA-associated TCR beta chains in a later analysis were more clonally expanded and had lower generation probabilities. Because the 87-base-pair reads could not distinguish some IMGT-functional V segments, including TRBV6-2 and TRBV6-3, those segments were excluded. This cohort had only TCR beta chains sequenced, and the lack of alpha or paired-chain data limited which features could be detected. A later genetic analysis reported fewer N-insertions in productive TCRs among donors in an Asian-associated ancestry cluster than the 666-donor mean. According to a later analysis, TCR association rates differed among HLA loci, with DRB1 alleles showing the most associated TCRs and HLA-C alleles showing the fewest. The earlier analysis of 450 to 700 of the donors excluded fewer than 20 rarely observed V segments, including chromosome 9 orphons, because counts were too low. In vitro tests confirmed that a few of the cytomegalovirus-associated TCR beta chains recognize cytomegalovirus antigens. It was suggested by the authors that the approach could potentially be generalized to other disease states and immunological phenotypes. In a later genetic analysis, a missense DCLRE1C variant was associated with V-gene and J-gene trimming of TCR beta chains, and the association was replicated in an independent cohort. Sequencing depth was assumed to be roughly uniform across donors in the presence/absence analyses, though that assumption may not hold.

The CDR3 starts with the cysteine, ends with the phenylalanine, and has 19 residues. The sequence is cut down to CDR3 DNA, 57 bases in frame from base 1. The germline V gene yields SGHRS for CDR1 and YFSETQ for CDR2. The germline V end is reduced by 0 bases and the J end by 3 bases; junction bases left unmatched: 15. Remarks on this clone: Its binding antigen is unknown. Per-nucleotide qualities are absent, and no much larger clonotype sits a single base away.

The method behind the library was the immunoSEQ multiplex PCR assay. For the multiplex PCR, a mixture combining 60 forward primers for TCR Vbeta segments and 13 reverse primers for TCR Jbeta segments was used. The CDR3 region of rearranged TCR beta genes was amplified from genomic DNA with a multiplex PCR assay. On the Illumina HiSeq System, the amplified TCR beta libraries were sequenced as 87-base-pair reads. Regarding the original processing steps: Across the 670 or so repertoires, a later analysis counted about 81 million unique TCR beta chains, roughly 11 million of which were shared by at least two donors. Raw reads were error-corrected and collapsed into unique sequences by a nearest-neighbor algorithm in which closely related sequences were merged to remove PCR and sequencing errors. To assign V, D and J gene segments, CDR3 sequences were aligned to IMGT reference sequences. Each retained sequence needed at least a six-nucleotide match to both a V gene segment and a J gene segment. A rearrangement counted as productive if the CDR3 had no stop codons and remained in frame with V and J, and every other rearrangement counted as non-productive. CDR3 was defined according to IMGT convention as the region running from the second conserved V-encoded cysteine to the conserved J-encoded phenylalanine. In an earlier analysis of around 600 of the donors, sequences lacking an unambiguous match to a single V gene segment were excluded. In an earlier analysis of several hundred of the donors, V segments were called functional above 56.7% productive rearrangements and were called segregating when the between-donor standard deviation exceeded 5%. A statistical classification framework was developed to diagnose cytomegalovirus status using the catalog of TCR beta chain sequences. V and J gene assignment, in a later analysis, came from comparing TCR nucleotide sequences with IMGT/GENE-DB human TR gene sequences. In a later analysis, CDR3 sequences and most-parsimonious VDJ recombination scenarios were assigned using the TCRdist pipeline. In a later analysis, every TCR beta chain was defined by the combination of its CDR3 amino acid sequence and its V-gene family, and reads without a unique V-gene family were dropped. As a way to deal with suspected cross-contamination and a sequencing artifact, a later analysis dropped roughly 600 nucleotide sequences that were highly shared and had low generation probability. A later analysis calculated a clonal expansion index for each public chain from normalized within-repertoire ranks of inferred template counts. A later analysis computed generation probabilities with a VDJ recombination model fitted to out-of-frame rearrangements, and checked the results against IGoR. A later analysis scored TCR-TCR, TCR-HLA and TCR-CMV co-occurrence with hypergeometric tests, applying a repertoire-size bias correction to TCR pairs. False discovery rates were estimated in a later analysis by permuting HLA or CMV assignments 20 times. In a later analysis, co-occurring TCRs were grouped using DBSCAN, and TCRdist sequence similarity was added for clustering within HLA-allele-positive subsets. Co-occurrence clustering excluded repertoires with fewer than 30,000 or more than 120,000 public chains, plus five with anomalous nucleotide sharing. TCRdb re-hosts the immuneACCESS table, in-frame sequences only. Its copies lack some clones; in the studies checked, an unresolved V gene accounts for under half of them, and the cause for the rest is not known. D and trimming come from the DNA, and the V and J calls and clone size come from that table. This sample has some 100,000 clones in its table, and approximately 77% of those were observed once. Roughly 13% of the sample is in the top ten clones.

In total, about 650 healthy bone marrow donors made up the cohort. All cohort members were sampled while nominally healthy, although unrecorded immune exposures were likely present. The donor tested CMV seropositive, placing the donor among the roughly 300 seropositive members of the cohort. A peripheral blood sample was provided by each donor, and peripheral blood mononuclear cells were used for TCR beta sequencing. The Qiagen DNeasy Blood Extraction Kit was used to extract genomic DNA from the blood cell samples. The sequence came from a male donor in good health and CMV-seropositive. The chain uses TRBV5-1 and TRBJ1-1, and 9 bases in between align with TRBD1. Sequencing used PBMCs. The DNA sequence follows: TGCGCCAGCAGCTTGGAGGGACTCTACGGGACAGGGACGGACACTGAAGCTTTCTTT. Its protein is CASSLEGLYGTGTDTEAFF. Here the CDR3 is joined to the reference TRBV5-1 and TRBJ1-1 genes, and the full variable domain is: KAGVTQTPRYLIKTRGQQVTLSCSPISGHRSVSWYQQTPGQGLQFLFEYFSETQRNKGNFPGRFSGRQFSNSRSEMNVSTLELGDSALYLCASSLEGLYGTGTDTEAFFGQGTRLTVV.